What follows are 6 T cell receptor beta chains derived from one specimen sequenced in a study of cytomegalovirus exposure and HLA in healthy donors. 13 Jbeta primers and 60 Vbeta primers were used for the PCR. Data came from immunoSEQ multiplex PCR; TCRdb stores just in-frame clones and leaves some out. This sample has about 170,000 clones, with around 80% found just once. Sequenced: PBMCs. The receptors were sampled from a female donor in good health and CMV-seronegative.

V is TRBV7-8 and J is TRBJ1-6, with 7 bases that match TRBD1. The CDR3 sequence is 13 residues long. Trimming took 5 bases from V and 10 from J; bases not matched to a gene: 5. Germline values: CDR1 SGHVS, CDR2 FQNEAQ. The DNA of the CDR3 is TGTGCCAGCAGCCGGGACAGCAACTCACCCCTCCACTTT. Encoded protein: CASSRDSNSPLHF.

This chain uses TRBV11-3 with TRBJ1-1; perhaps TRBD1 as D (6 bases). Germline CDR1 and CDR2: SGHNT and YENEEA. CDR3 size: 13 residues. Trimming removed 4 bases at V and 3 bases at J, with 9 bases between. The chain's CDR3 is CASSWGPDTEAFF. In nucleotides, the CDR3 is TGTGCCAGCAGCTGGGGGCCGGACACTGAAGCTTTCTTT.

The chain uses TRBV27 and TRBJ2-1; weak D call: TRBD1 (6 bases). The V end was cut by 5 bases, the J end by 2 bases, with 16 bases between. This CDR3 spans 16 amino acids. The germline gives CDR1 MNHEY, CDR2 SMNVEV (reference sequence). For the CDR3, the DNA is TGTGCCAGCAGTCGAACGCCTCAGGGGCCCTACAATGAGCAGTTCTTC. It is translated as CASSRTPQGPYNEQFF.

This chain links TRBV5-1 with TRBJ1-2; 8 bases are shared with TRBD1. J gave up 1 base and V 4 bases, and 15 bases lay outside the gene matches. This CDR3 spans 18 amino acids. Germline V gene data show CDR1 as SGHRS and CDR2 as YFSETQ. CDR3 region: CASSPLGGQESYNYGYTF. In nucleotides, the CDR3 is TGCGCCAGCAGCCCCCTGGGGGGACAGGAATCTTATAACTATGGCTACACCTTC.

This clone has only one observation. The chain joins TRBV28 to TRBJ2-1, with a possible D match to TRBD1 (8 bases). From germline, CDR1 is MDHEN and CDR2 SYDVKM. The CDR3 has 15 amino acids. The V gene lost 7 bases and the J gene lost 5 bases, with 18 bases spanning the gap. The CDR3 spells CASILYRGRDNEQFF. In nucleotides, the CDR3 is TGTGCCAGCATCCTTTACAGGGGGAGGGACAATGAGCAGTTCTTC.

The chain is built from TRBV28 and TRBJ1-4, with D unresolved. The CDR3 length is 14 residues. CDR1 and CDR2 from the germline V gene are MDHEN and SYDVKM. V gave up 10 bases and J gave up 0 bases, with 12 bases separating them. The CDR3 sequence: CATGSFATNEKLFF. The CDR3 region has the DNA TGTGCCACTGGCTCCTTTGCAACTAATGAAAAACTGTTTTTT.